These 19 T cell receptor beta chains were sequenced from one sample in a study of blood T cell repertoires in COVID-19. TCRdb's copy holds only in-frame clones and misses some; the assay was immunoSEQ multiplex PCR. This table holds some 70,000 clones, over 70% found once. Input material: peripheral blood. These receptors all stem from a man aged 45-65 years with active COVID-19.

The rearrangement joins TRBV5-1 to TRBJ2-2, with TRBD2 matching 8 bases. V shed 7 bases, J shed 6 bases, and the junction held 8 bases outside the gene matches. Germline V CDR1 and CDR2: SGHRS, YFSETQ. This CDR3 has 14 residues. The CDR3: CASAGGLMAGELFF. The CDR3, as DNA: TGCGCCAGCGCGGGGGGCTTGATGGCCGGGGAGCTGTTTTTT. Together with reference TRBV5-1 and TRBJ2-2, the CDR3 gives the full variable domain: KAGVTQTPRYLIKTRGQQVTLSCSPISGHRSVSWYQQTPGQGLQFLFEYFSETQRNKGNFPGRFSGRQFSNSRSEMNVSTLELGDSALYLCASAGGLMAGELFFGEGSRLTVL.

The chain has TRBV9 and TRBJ2-1, with no clear D. The CDR3 extends over 13 amino acids. V lost 1 base and J 5 bases, leaving 7 bases between the germline ends. CDR1 and CDR2 (germline): SGDLS, YYNGEE. CDR3 sequence: CASSVSRNNEQFF. In DNA form, the CDR3 reads TGTGCCAGCAGCGTAAGCAGGAACAATGAGCAGTTCTTC.

The rearrangement uses TRBV10-3 and TRBJ2-7; 8 bases are shared with TRBD1. The CDR3 covers 15 residues. V shed 1 base, J shed 2 bases, and the junction held 4 bases outside the gene matches. CDR1 and CDR2 from the germline V gene are ENHRY and SYGVKD. The CDR3 DNA reads as TGTGCCATCAGTGAGTATGTGGGACAGGCCTACGAGCAGTACTTC. Amino acids: CAISEYVGQAYEQYF.

In DNA form, the CDR3 reads TGCAGCACGAGGACTAGCGGGAGCGTCGGGGCCGGGGAGCTGTTTTTT. Amino acid sequence: CSTRTSGSVGAGELFF. The rearrangement joins TRBV29-1 to TRBJ2-2; TRBD2 matches 13 bases. Germline V lookup: CDR1 SQVTM, CDR2 ANQGSEA. Trimming took 8 bases from V and 6 from J; bases not matched to a gene: 12. This CDR3 is built from 16 residues.

The V and J genes are TRBV5-1 and TRBJ1-4; 8 bases fit TRBD1. The V gene's germline CDR1 is SGHRS and CDR2 YFSETQ. After removal of 0 bases from V and 10 bases from J, the junction contained 8 bases not matched to a gene. This CDR3 comprises 15 residues. In DNA form, the CDR3 reads TGCGCCAGCAGCTTGGCGGACAGGGATCGTGGAAAACTGTTTTTT. Translation gives CASSLADRDRGKLFF.

The genes are TRBV6-5 and TRBJ2-7; no clear D gene. There are 14 residues in the CDR3. CDR1 is MNHEY and CDR2 is SVGAGI in the germline V gene. The ends were cut back, 0 bases at V and 2 bases at J, with 8 bases in the middle. In DNA form, the CDR3 reads TGTGCCAGCAGTTACTCTTCCATCCCCTACGAGCAGTACTTC. It yields the protein CASSYSSIPYEQYF.

The rearrangement joins TRBV3-1 (or the pseudogene TRBV3-2) to TRBJ1-5, with D possibly matching TRBD1 (5 bases). V lost 2 bases, J lost 3 bases, and 17 bases lay in between. Per germline, CDR1 LGHDT and CDR2 YNNKEL (reference sequence). This CDR3 region has 17 residues. Here the CDR3 DNA reads TGTGCCAGCAGCCAATCGTTGATGGGGGGGACCAATCAGCCCCAGCATTTT. This translates into CASSQSLMGGTNQPQHF.

CDR3 DNA sequence: TGTGCCAGTACCCCATCACTAGGCTATGGCTACACCTTC. It specifies CASTPSLGYGYTF. This rearrangement joins TRBV19 to TRBJ1-2; unclear D gene. The CDR3 contains 13 residues. V lost 7 bases to trimming and J lost 4 bases, with 13 bases between them. Looked up from germline, CDR1 is LNHDA and CDR2 is SQIVND (reference sequence).

The rearrangement uses TRBV24-1 and TRBJ2-5; TRBD2 is a possible D gene (6 bases). Germline values: CDR1 KGHDR, CDR2 SFDVKD. CDR3 length equals 15 residues. Deletions cut 4 bases from V and 2 bases from J, with 13 bases between. Here the CDR3 DNA reads TGTGCCACCAGTGACCCCCAGGGAGGACAAGAGACCCAGTACTTC. Protein sequence: CATSDPQGGQETQYF.

The chain recombines TRBV9 with TRBJ1-4; tentatively, D is TRBD1 (5 bases). The germline V gene has CDR1 SGDLS and CDR2 YYNGEE. The CDR3 runs to 15 residues. Trimming shortened V by 0 bases and J by 7 bases, and 13 bases separated the two germline ends. The CDR3 bases are TGTGCCAGCAGCGTAGATTGGGGCGCTGGTGAAAAACTGTTTTTT. Translating it yields CASSVDWGAGEKLFF.

CDR3 sequence reads: CASKSGVSYGYTF. Here the CDR3 DNA reads TGTGCCAGCAAGAGCGGGGTGAGCTATGGCTACACCTTC. The chain carries TRBV3-1 (or the pseudogene TRBV3-2) and TRBJ1-2; D unresolved. In germline, CDR1 is LGHDT, CDR2 YNNKEL (reference sequence). V lost 7 bases, J lost 4 bases, and 13 bases lay in between. CDR3 length: 13 residues.

The chain joins TRBV18 to TRBJ1-4; 9 bases agree with TRBD1. CDR1 and CDR2 from the germline V gene are KGHSH and LQKENI. The CDR3 covers 15 residues. The V segment lost 4 bases and the J segment 3 bases; nucleotides outside the gene matches: 3. The CDR3 sequence is CASSQQGAPNEKLFF. In DNA form, the CDR3 reads TGTGCCAGCTCACAACAGGGGGCTCCTAATGAAAAACTGTTTTTT.

CDR3: CASSQASGEIYNEQFF. CDR3 nucleotide sequence: TGTGCCAGCAGCCAAGCCAGCGGGGAAATCTACAATGAGCAGTTCTTC. The chain couples TRBV3-1 (or the pseudogene TRBV3-2) to TRBJ2-1; 7 bases match TRBD2. The CDR3 is 16 residues long. The V gene's germline CDR1 is LGHDT and CDR2 YNNKEL (reference sequence). V was clipped by 1 base and J by 3 bases; unmatched bases: 6.

The V and J genes are TRBV6-5 and TRBJ1-2; TRBD1 matches at 8 bases. Germline CDR1 reads MNHEY; CDR2 reads SVGAGI. There are 15 residues in the CDR3. The trim removed 5 bases at V and 0 bases at J, leaving 5 bases unmatched. CDR3 residues: CASSPRTGSNYGYTF. CDR3 DNA sequence: TGTGCCAGCAGTCCTCGGACAGGGTCTAACTATGGCTACACCTTC.

The V call is TRBV27, the J call TRBJ2-1, with D maybe TRBD2 (6 bases). Germline V CDR1 and CDR2: MNHEY, SMNVEV (reference sequence). V gave up 6 bases and J gave up 0 bases, with 9 bases separating them. The CDR3 is 14 residues long. For the CDR3, the DNA is TGTGCCAGCAGGTTTAGCGGCTCCTACAATGAGCAGTTCTTC. This gives the protein CASRFSGSYNEQFF.

The rearrangement joins TRBV27 to TRBJ2-3; 10 bases align to TRBD2. The length of the CDR3 is 16 residues. Per the germline V gene, CDR1 is MNHEY and CDR2 is SMNVEV (reference sequence). J lost 4 bases, V lost 7 bases, and 11 bases had no gene match. The CDR3, as DNA: TGTGCCAGCATTATAGCGGGGGGCCTTAGAGCAGATACGCAGTATTTT. Translated, it gives CASIIAGGLRADTQYF.

This clone appeared a single time. The chain joins TRBV11-1 to TRBJ2-7; 7 bases align to TRBD1. From germline, CDR1 is SGHAT and CDR2 FQDESV (reference sequence). The J segment lost 2 bases and the V segment lost 3 bases, leaving 7 bases of the junction unmatched. CDR3 length: 15 amino acids. The CDR3 bases are TGTGCCAGCAGCTTTCAACAGGGGCCTACCTACGAGCAGTACTTC. Amino acids: CASSFQQGPTYEQYF.

This clone is a singleton in its sample. This chain connects TRBV5-4 to TRBJ2-7; tentatively, D is TRBD1 (6 bases). CDR1 is SGHNT, CDR2 YYREEE, per germline (reference sequence). CDR3 length equals 16 residues. V lost 4 bases and J 6 bases, leaving 23 bases between the germline ends. CDR3 protein: CASSPELGASAGEQYF. For the CDR3, the DNA is TGTGCCAGCAGCCCGGAGCTGGGGGCAAGCGCGGGCGAGCAGTACTTC.

The rearrangement joins TRBV5-4 to TRBJ1-3; TRBD1 matches 9 bases. Unmatched junction bases numbered 10, after V lost 4 bases and J lost 2 bases. This CDR3 has 17 residues. The germline CDR1 and CDR2 sequences are SGHNT and YYREEE (reference sequence). CDR3 in amino acids: CASSGTGSPSPGNTIYF. CDR3 sequence (DNA): TGTGCCAGCAGCGGGACAGGGAGCCCTTCCCCTGGAAACACCATATATTTT. Drawing the rest from reference TRBV5-4 and TRBJ1-3, the complete variable domain is ETGVTQSPTHLIKTRGQQVTLRCSSQSGHNTVSWYQQALGQGPQFIFQYYREEENGRGNFPPRFSGLQFPNYSSELNVNALELDDSALYLCASSGTGSPSPGNTIYFGEGSWLTVV.